The 3 T cell receptor beta chains reported below all come from one sample, sequenced in a study of cytomegalovirus exposure and HLA in healthy donors. It was with 60 Vbeta and 13 Jbeta primers that the PCR ran. Using immunoSEQ multiplex PCR, the repertoire was profiled, and TCRdb retains in-frame clones only, with some absent. Among 100,000 or so clones, over 80% were seen once, and the ten largest hold approximately 6.1%. The sequencing input was PBMCs. The origin of the receptors is a man in his late teens or twenties in good health and CMV-seronegative.

The chain joins TRBV7-8 to TRBJ1-2; TRBD1 matches 9 bases. The J segment lost 4 bases and the V segment lost 1 base, leaving 4 bases of the junction unmatched. The germline gives CDR1 SGHVS, CDR2 FQNEAQ. The CDR3 is made up of 15 amino acids. The CDR3 region is CASSLGTGAPYGYTF. CDR3 nucleotides: TGTGCCAGCAGCTTAGGGACAGGGGCCCCCTATGGCTACACCTTC.

This chain connects TRBV27 to TRBJ2-5, with 11 positions matching TRBD2. J was trimmed by 2 bases and V by 4 bases; bases with no gene match: 3. Looked up from germline, CDR1 is MNHEY and CDR2 is SMNVEV (reference sequence). There are 15 residues in the CDR3. As DNA, the CDR3 is TGTGCCAGCAGTTCCGGGACTAGCGGACAAGAGACCCAGTACTTC. This encodes CASSSGTSGQETQYF.

The chain recombines TRBV11-2 with TRBJ2-7; the D is unclear. V lost 1 base to trimming and J lost 1 base, with 5 bases between them. CDR1 is SGHAT, CDR2 FQNNGV, per germline. This CDR3 is built from 13 residues. In DNA, the CDR3 is TGTGCCAGCAGCTTAGGCAGATCCTACGAGCAGTACTTC. Translation: CASSLGRSYEQYF.